The 16 T cell receptor beta chains reported below all come from one sample, sequenced in a study of T cell changes during pregnancy in multiple sclerosis. Profiling relied on immunoSEQ multiplex PCR, and the TCRdb table lists in-frame clones only, not all of them. The data show 30,000 to 45,000 clones, about 90% seen once. The sample here was CD4+ T cells from peripheral blood mononuclear cells, taken after pregnancy. Receptors originate from a female donor in good health, enrolled as a control in a pregnancy study.

The chain has TRBV7-6 and TRBJ1-3; tentatively, D is TRBD1 (6 bases). V lost 4 bases to trimming and J lost 4 bases, with 8 bases between them. The CDR3 runs 13 residues. Germline CDR1 SGHVS, CDR2 FNYEAQ. The CDR3 DNA reads TGTGCCAGCAGCTCGGACAGCGGAAACACCATATATTTT. Translation: CASSSDSGNTIYF.

This clone was recorded once. CDR3 nucleotides: TGTGCCTGGAGTGAAACTAGCGGGAGTGTCCACGAGCAGTACTTC. Residues: CAWSETSGSVHEQYF. The chain is built from TRBV30 and TRBJ2-7; 11 bases are shared with TRBD2. CDR3 size: 15 residues. Germline V lookup: CDR1 GTSNPN, CDR2 SVGIG (reference sequence). V was clipped by 1 base and J by 5 bases; unmatched bases: 7.

The gene calls are TRBV27 and TRBJ1-5; 9 positions agree with TRBD1. Unmatched junction bases numbered 12, after V lost 2 bases and J lost 7 bases. This CDR3 is 17 amino acids long. CDR1 and CDR2 (germline): MNHEY, SMNVEV (reference sequence). The CDR3 reads CASSLRAGTGPRQPQHF. The CDR3 DNA reads TGTGCCAGCAGTTTAAGGGCCGGGACAGGGCCACGGCAGCCCCAGCATTTT.

This chain connects TRBV4-3 to TRBJ2-2; tentatively, D is TRBD1 (5 bases). This CDR3 region has 16 residues. Trimming stripped 4 bases from V and 0 bases from J, with 12 bases between. Germline loops: CDR1 LGHNA, CDR2 YSLEER. The CDR3, as DNA: TGCGCCAGCAGCCCACAGGCCGTAGCGAACACCGGGGAGCTGTTTTTT. It codes for CASSPQAVANTGELFF.

The chain couples TRBV4-2 to TRBJ1-2, with 7 nucleotides matching TRBD1. Looked up from germline, CDR1 is LGHNA and CDR2 is YNFKEQ. The CDR3 covers 16 residues. After removal of 1 base from V and 0 bases from J, the junction contained 5 bases not matched to a gene. The CDR3 sequence is CASSQGQGRANYGYTF. The CDR3 nucleotides read TGTGCCAGCAGCCAAGGACAGGGTCGGGCTAACTATGGCTACACCTTC.

The chain employs TRBV10-1 and TRBJ2-3, with 7 positions matching TRBD2. Trimming at V came to 6 bases and at J to 4 bases, leaving 10 bases not matched to a gene. CDR1 WNHNN and CDR2 SYGVQD come from the germline V gene (reference sequence). The CDR3 covers 15 residues. CDR3 nucleotide sequence: TGCGCCAGCAGGCTGACTAGGGGAGGGCCAGATACGCAGTATTTT. It is translated as CASRLTRGGPDTQYF.

The chain employs TRBV6-5 and TRBJ2-1, with D perhaps TRBD2 (6 bases). This CDR3 has 15 residues. The V gene's germline CDR1 is MNHEY and CDR2 SVGAGI. V gave up 6 bases and J gave up 2 bases, with 14 bases separating them. CDR3 nucleotide sequence: TGTGCCAGCAGACGCCTAGCGAACCCCTACAATGAGCAGTTCTTC. Its protein is CASRRLANPYNEQFF.

This clone was counted between two and nine times. V and J are TRBV21-1 and TRBJ1-2; the table's D call, TRBD1, has no DNA check behind it. TRBV21-1 is a recognized pseudogene. This CDR3 has 15 residues. CDR3 amino acids: CASTVRGPDRGGYTF. CDR3 DNA sequence: TGTGCCAGCACCGTCAGGGGGCCGGATCGGGGTGGCTACACCTTC.

The chain joins TRBV27 to TRBJ1-5; 8 nucleotides align to TRBD1. Germline assignment: CDR1 MNHEY and CDR2 SMNVEV (reference sequence). Losses at the gene ends were 5 bases for V and 2 bases for J; bases not matched to a gene: 5. The CDR3 has 15 residues. This CDR3 reads CASSRSTGGNQPQHF. DNA for the CDR3: TGTGCCAGCAGTAGATCGACAGGGGGCAATCAGCCCCAGCATTTT.

The rearrangement uses TRBV7-9 and TRBJ2-5, with 8 bases that match TRBD2. In germline, CDR1 is SEHNR, CDR2 FQNEAQ (reference sequence). V was pared by 1 base and J by 2 bases, with 3 bases of the junction left unmatched. This CDR3 region has 15 residues. Here the CDR3 reads CASSLELAEQETQYF. In DNA form, the CDR3 reads TGTGCCAGCAGCTTAGAACTAGCGGAGCAAGAGACCCAGTACTTC.

CDR3 sequence reads: CASSPSISGGLGYTF. CDR3 nucleotides: TGTGCCAGCAGCCCCTCGATTTCAGGGGGGCTCGGCTACACCTTC. The gene calls are TRBV6-4 and TRBJ1-2; TRBD1 matches at 7 bases. This CDR3 region has 15 residues. V was clipped by 6 bases and J by 8 bases; unmatched bases: 15. CDR1 and CDR2 (germline): MRHNA, SNTAGT.

This clone was seen more than once but under ten times. V is TRBV30 and J is TRBJ1-1, with 7 bases matching TRBD1. Germline V lookup: CDR1 GTSNPN, CDR2 SVGIG (reference sequence). Losses at the gene ends were 4 bases for V and 7 bases for J; bases not matched to a gene: 6. The CDR3 has 12 residues. CDR3 DNA: TGTGCCTGGACTAGGGGGCAAAATGAAGCTTTCTTT. It translates to CAWTRGQNEAFF. The whole variable domain, filled in from reference TRBV30 and TRBJ1-1, reads SQTIHQWPATLVQPVGSPLSLECTVEGTSNPNLYWYRQAAGRGLQLLFYSVGIGQISSEVPQNLSASRPQDRQFILSSKKLLLSDSGFYLCAWTRGQNEAFFGQGTRLTVV.

This CDR3 is CASRPGLAGLGTGELFF. Written as DNA, the CDR3 is TGTGCCAGCAGGCCCGGACTAGCGGGGCTCGGCACCGGGGAGCTGTTTTTT. The chain recombines TRBV27 with TRBJ2-2, with 12 bases matching TRBD2. CDR1 and CDR2 from the germline V gene are MNHEY and SMNVEV (reference sequence). Losses at the gene ends were 6 bases for V and 4 bases for J; bases not matched to a gene: 9. This CDR3 comprises 17 residues.

The chain uses TRBV10-3 and TRBJ2-7; 8 bases line up with TRBD2. V shed 3 bases, J shed 1 base, and the junction held 2 bases outside the gene matches. The CDR3 has 14 residues. CDR1 is ENHRY and CDR2 is SYGVKD in the germline V gene. The CDR3 DNA reads TGTGCCATCAGTGAAGGCGGGGGGTCCTACGAGCAGTACTTC. Encoded protein: CAISEGGGSYEQYF.

This chain links TRBV7-9 with TRBJ2-7, with D possibly matching TRBD1 (6 bases). Trimming took 5 bases from V and 0 from J, leaving 11 bases between them. Germline values: CDR1 SEHNR, CDR2 FQNEAQ (reference sequence). The CDR3 length is 14 residues. The CDR3 loop reads CASSPGAVSYEQYF. The CDR3 nucleotides are TGTGCCAGCAGCCCAGGGGCAGTCTCCTACGAGCAGTACTTC.

This rearrangement joins TRBV5-6 to TRBJ2-1; TRBD2 is a possible D gene (5 bases). The V and J ends lost 0 bases and 0 bases respectively, with 10 bases between them. The CDR3 runs 16 residues. Germline V CDR1 and CDR2: SGHDT, YYEEEE. The CDR3 bases are TGTGCCAGCAGCTTGGACCTGGGGAGCTCCTACAATGAGCAGTTCTTC. It codes for CASSLDLGSSYNEQFF.